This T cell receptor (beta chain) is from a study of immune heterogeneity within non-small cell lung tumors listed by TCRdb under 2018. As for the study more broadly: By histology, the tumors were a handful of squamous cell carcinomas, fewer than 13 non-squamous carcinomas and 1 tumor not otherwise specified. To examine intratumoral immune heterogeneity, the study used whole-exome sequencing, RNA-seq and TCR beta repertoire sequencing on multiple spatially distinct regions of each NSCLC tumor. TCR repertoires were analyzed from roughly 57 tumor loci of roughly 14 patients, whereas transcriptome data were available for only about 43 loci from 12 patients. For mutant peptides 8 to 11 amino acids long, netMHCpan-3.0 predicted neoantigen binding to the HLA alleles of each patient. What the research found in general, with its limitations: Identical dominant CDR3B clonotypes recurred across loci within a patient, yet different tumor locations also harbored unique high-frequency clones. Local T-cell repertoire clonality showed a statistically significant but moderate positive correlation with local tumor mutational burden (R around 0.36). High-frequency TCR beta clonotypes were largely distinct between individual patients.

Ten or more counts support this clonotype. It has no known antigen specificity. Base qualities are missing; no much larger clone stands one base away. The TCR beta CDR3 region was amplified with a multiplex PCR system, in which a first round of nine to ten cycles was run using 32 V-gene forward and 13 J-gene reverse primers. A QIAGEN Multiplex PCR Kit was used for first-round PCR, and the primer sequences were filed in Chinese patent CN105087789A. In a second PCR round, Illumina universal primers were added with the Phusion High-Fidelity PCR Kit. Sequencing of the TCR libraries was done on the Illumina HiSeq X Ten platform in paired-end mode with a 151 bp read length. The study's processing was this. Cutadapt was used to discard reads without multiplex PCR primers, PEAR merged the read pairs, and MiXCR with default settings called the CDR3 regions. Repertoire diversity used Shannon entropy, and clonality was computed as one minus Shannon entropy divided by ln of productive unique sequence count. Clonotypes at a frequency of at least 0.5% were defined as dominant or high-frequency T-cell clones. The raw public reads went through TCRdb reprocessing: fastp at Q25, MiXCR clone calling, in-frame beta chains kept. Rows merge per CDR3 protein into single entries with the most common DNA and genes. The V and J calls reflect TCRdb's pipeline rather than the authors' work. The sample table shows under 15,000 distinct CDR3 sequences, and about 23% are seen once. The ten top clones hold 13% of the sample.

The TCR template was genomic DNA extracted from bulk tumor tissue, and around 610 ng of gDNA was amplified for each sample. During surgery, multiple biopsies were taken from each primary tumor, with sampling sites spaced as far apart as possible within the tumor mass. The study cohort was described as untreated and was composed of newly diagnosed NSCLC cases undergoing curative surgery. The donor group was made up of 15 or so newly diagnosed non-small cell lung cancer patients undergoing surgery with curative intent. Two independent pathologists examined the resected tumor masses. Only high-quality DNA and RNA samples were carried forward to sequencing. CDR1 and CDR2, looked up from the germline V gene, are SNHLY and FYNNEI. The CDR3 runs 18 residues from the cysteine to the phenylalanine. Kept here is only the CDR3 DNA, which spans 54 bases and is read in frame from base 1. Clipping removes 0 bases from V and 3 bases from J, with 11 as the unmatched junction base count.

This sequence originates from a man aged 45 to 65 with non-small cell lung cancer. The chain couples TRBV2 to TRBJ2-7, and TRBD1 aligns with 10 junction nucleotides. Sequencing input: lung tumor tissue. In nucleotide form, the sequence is TGTGCCAGCAGTGAAGCCCCTCCGGACAGGGGGATCTACTACGAGCAGTACTTC. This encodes CASSEAPPDRGIYYEQYF. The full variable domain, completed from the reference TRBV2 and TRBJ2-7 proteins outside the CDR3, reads EPEVTQTPSHQVTQMGQEVILRCVPISNHLYFYWYRQILGQKVEFLVSFYNNEISEKSEIFDDQFSVERPDGSNFTLKIRSTKLEDSAMYFCASSEAPPDRGIYYEQYFGPGTRLTVT.